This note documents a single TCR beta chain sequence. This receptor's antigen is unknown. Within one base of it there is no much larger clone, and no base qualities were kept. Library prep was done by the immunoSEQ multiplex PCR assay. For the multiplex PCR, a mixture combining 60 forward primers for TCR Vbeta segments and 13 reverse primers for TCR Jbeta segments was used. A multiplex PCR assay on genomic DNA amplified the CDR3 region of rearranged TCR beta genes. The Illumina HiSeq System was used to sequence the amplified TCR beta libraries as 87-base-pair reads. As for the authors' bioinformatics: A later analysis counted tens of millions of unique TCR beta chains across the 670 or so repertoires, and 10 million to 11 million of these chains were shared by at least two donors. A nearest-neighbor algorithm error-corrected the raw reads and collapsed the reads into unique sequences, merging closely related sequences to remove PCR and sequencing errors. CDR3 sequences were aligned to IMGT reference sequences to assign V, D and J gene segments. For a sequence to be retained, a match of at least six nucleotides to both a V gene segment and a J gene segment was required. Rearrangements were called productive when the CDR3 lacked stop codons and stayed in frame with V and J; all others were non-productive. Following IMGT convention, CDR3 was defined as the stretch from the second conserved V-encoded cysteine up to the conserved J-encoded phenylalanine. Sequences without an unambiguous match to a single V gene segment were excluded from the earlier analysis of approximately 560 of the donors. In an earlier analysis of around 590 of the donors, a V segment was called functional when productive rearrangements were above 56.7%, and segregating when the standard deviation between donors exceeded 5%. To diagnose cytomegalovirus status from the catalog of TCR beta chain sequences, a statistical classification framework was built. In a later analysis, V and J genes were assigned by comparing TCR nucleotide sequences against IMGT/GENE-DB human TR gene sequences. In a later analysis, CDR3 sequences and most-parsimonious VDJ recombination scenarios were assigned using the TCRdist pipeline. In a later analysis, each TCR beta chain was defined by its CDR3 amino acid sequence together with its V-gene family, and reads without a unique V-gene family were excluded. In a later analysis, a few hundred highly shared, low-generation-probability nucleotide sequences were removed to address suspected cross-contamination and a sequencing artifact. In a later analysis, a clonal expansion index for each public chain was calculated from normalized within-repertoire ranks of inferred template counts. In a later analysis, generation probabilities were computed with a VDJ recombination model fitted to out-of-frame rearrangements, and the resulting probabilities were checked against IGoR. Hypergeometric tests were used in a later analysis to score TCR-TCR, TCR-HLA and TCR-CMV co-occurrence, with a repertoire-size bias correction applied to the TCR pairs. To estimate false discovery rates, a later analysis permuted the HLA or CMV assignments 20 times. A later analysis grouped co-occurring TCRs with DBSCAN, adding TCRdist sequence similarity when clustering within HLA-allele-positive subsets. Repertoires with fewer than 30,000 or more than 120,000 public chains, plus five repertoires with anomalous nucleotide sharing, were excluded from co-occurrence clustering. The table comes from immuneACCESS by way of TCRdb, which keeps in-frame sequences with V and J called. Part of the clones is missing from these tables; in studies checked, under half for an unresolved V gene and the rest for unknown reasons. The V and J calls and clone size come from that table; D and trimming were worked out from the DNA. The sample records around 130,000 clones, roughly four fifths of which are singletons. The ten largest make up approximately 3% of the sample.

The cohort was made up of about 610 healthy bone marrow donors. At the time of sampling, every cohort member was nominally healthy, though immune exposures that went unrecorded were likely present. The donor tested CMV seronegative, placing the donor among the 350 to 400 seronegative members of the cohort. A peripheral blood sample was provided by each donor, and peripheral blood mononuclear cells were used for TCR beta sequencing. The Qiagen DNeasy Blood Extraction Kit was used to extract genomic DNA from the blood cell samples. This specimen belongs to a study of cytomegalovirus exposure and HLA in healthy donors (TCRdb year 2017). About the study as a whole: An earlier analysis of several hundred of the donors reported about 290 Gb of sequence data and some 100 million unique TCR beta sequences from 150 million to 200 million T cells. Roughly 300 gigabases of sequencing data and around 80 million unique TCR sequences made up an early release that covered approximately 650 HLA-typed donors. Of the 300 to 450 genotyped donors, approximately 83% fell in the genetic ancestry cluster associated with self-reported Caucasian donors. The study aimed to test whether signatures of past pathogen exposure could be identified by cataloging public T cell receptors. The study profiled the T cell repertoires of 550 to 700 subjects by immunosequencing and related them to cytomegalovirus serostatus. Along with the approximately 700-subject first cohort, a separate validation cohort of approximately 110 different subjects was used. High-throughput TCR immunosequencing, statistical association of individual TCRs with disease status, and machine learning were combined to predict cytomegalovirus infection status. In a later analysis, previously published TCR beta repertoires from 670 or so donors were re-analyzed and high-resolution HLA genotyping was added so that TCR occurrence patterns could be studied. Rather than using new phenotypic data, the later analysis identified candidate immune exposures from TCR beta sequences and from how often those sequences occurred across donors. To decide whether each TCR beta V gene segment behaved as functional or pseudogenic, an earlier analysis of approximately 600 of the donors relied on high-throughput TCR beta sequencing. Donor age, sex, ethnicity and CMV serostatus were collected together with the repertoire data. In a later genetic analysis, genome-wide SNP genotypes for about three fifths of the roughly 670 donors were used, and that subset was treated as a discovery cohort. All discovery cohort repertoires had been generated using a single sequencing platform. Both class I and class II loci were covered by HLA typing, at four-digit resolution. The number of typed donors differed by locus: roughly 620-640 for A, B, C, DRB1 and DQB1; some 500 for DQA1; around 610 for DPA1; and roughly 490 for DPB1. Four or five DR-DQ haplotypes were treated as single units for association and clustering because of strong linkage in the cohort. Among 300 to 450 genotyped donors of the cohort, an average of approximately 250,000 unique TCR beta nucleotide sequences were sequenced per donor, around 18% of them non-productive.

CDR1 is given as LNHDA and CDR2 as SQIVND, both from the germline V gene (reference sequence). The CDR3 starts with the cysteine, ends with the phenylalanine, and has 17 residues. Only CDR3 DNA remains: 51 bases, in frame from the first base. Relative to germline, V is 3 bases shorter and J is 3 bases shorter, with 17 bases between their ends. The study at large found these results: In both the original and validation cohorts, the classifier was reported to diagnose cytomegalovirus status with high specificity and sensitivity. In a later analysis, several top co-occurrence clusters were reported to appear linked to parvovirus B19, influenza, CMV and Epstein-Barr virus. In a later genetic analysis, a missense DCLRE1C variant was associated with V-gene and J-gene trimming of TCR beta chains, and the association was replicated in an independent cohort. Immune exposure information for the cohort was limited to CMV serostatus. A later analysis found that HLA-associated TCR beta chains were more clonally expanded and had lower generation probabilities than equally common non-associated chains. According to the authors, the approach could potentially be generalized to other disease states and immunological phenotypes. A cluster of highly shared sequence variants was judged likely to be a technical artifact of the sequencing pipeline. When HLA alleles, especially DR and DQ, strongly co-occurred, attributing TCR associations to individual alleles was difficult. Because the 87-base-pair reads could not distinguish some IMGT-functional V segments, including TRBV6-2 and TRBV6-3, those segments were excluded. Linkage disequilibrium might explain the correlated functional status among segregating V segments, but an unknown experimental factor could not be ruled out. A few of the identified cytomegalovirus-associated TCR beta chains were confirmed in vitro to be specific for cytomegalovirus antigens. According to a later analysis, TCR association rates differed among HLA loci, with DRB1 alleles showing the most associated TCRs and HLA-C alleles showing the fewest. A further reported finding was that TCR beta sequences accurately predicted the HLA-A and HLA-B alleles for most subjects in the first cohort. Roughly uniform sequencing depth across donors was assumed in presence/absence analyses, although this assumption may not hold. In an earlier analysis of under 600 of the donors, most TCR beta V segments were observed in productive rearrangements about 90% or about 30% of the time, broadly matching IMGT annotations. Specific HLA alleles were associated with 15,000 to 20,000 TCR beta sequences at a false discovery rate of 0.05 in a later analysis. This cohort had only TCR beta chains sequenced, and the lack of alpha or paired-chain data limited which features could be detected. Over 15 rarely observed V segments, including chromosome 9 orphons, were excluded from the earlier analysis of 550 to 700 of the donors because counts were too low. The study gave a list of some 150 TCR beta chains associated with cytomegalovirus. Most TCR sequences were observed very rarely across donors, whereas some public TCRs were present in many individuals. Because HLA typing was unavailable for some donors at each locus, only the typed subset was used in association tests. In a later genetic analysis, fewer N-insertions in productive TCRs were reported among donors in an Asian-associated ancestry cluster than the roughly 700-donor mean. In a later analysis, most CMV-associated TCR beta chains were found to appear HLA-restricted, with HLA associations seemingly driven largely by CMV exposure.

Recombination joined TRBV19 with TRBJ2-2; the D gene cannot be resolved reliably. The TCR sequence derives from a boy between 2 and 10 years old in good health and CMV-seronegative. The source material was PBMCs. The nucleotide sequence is TGTGCCAGTAGTATCCAAGTACGACTCACGGACACCGGGGAGCTGTTTTTT. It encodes CASSIQVRLTDTGELFF. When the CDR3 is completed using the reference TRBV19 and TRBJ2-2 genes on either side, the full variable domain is DGGITQSPKYLFRKEGQNVTLSCEQNLNHDAMYWYRQDPGQGLRLIYYSQIVNDFQKGDIAEGYSVSREKKESFPLTVTSAQKNPTAFYLCASSIQVRLTDTGELFFGEGSRLTVL.